These 28 T cell receptor beta chains share one sample of origin, sequenced in a study of CD8 T cells in Susac syndrome. RNA totalling about 0.5 to 1 ug underwent reverse transcription with random hexamers. Each CDR3 protein is one row after TCRdb ran MiXCR on the immunoSEQ multiplex PCR reads. Of 150,000 to 200,000 distinct CDR3 sequences listed, just under 95% are singletons. Sequencing was carried out using CD4+ T cells from PBMCs. Every receptor here comes from a human donor with Susac syndrome.

This rearrangement joins TRBV20-1 to TRBJ2-1; 14 positions match TRBD2. The germline gives CDR1 DFQATT, CDR2 SNEGSKA (reference sequence). V lost 1 base, J lost 9 bases, and 5 bases stayed unmatched. The CDR3 covers 15 residues. The CDR3 here is CSARGLAGGPAEQFF. In DNA, the CDR3 is TGCAGTGCTAGAGGACTAGCGGGAGGGCCCGCTGAGCAGTTCTTC.

This clonotype appeared a few times. This chain links TRBV7-8 with TRBJ2-7, with D hard to call. Trimming pared 1 base from V and 5 bases from J, leaving 3 bases between. The CDR3 sequence is 11 residues long. The germline V gene encodes CDR1 SGHVS and CDR2 FQNEAQ. This CDR3 reads CASSLVNEQYF. CDR3 DNA sequence: TGTGCCAGCAGCTTAGTCAACGAGCAGTACTTC.

The rearrangement links TRBV6-2 or TRBV6-3 to TRBJ2-5; D unclear. The CDR3 extends over 14 amino acids. With 5 bases removed from V and 5 bases from J, the gap between germline ends came to 15 bases. CDR1 and CDR2 from the germline V gene are MNHEY and SVGEGT. CDR3 sequence: CASSPWALGETQYF. CDR3 sequence (DNA): TGTGCCAGCAGTCCCTGGGCCCTGGGGGAGACCCAGTACTTC.

The V call is TRBV19, the J call TRBJ2-1, with TRBD2 as a possible D gene (6 bases). Between the trimmed V and J ends, which lost 6 bases and 6 bases, there was a span of 24 bases. Germline-derived CDR1 and CDR2 are LNHDA and SQIVND (reference sequence). The CDR3 sequence is 17 residues long. As DNA, the CDR3 is TGTGCCAGTAGCCCCAATGTCGGGAGCCCATCCATCAATGAGCAGTTCTTC. This gives the protein CASSPNVGSPSINEQFF.

The chain couples TRBV28 to TRBJ1-3; 8 bases agree with TRBD1. The CDR3 contains 17 residues. Germline V gene sequence: CDR1 MDHEN, CDR2 SYDVKM. V shed 5 bases and J 1 base; nucleotides not matched to a gene: 10. The CDR3 loop is CASSIGPGQDSGNTIYF. CDR3 in DNA: TGTGCCAGCAGTATCGGTCCGGGACAGGATTCTGGAAACACCATATATTTT.

The chain recombines TRBV27 with TRBJ1-1; D is undetermined. CDR1 MNHEY and CDR2 SMNVEV come from the germline V gene (reference sequence). This CDR3 spans 13 amino acids. Trimming cost V 3 bases and J 5 bases, with 10 bases left between them. In DNA, the CDR3 is TGTGCCAGCAGTTTCACGGACGGTACTGAAGCTTTCTTT. Its translation is CASSFTDGTEAFF.

This clonotype appeared a single time. J is TRBJ2-4 and V is TRBV28, with TRBD1 identical over 8 bases. With 5 bases clipped from V and 6 bases from J, the junction kept 9 bases outside the gene matches. Germline-derived CDR1 and CDR2 are MDHEN and SYDVKM. The CDR3 consists of 15 residues. The CDR3 here is CASSELDRATNIQYF. The CDR3 bases are TGTGCCAGCAGTGAATTGGACAGGGCGACAAACATTCAGTACTTC.

The chain recombines TRBV11-2 with TRBJ2-3; the match to TRBD2 covers 7 bases. The CDR3 consists of 16 residues. The junction had 10 bases not matched to a gene; V was cut back by 5 bases and J by 2 bases. Per germline, CDR1 SGHAT and CDR2 FQNNGV. CDR3 DNA sequence: TGTGCCAGCAGCCCAATAGCGGGCCCCCCCACAGATACGCAGTATTTT. Its translation: CASSPIAGPPTDTQYF.

This clonotype has only one observation. The chain links TRBV6-2 or TRBV6-3 to TRBJ2-1, with 7 bases aligning to TRBD2. The CDR3 extends over 14 amino acids. Trimming took 4 bases from V and 7 from J; bases not matched to a gene: 7. Germline V gene data show CDR1 as MNHEY and CDR2 as SVGEGT. CDR3 sequence: CASSSGGRQNEQFF. CDR3 nucleotide sequence: TGTGCCAGCAGTTCTGGCGGGAGACAGAATGAGCAGTTCTTC.

The V and J genes are TRBV20-1 and TRBJ2-1; 13 bases map to TRBD2. With V trimmed by 6 bases and J by 12 bases, 5 bases remained unmatched. The CDR3 is 12 amino acids. Germline CDR1 and CDR2: DFQATT and SNEGSKA (reference sequence). CDR3 nucleotides: TGCAGTGCCGGACTAGCGGGGGCCCTGCAGTTCTTC. It codes for CSAGLAGALQFF.

The chain links TRBV20-1 to TRBJ2-7, with D tentatively TRBD2 (6 bases). Deletions cut 2 bases from V and 1 base from J, with 12 bases between. The germline V gene has CDR1 DFQATT and CDR2 SNEGSKA (reference sequence). This CDR3 is built from 14 residues. The CDR3 DNA is TGCAGTGCTAGAACGGCGGGGACGTCCTACGAGCAGTACTTC. Encoded protein: CSARTAGTSYEQYF.

V and J are TRBV10-3 and TRBJ2-1; 8 positions match TRBD2. The CDR3 loop spans 15 amino acids. V lost 2 bases and J lost 6; bases outside the gene matches: 6. Germline CDR1 is ENHRY and CDR2 is SYGVKD. This CDR3 reads CAISEGNGRGNEQFF. The CDR3 nucleotides are TGTGCCATCAGTGAGGGGAACGGGAGGGGCAATGAGCAGTTCTTC.

V and J are TRBV30 and TRBJ1-1; 7 nucleotides match TRBD1. CDR1 and CDR2 from the germline V gene are GTSNPN and SVGIG (reference sequence). The V gene end was trimmed by 2 bases and the J gene end by 8 bases; junction bases not matched to a gene: 5. The CDR3 length is 12 residues. CDR3 sequence: CAWSPSGGEAFF. The DNA for the CDR3 is TGTGCCTGGAGTCCCTCAGGGGGGGAAGCTTTCTTT.

The rearrangement uses TRBV30 and TRBJ1-3, with 9 bases aligning to TRBD1. There are 15 residues in the CDR3. V lost 5 bases to trimming and J lost 3 bases; unmatched junction nucleotides: 8. Germline loops: CDR1 GTSNPN, CDR2 SVGIG (reference sequence). This CDR3 is CAWFKQGAFGNTIYF. DNA for the CDR3: TGTGCCTGGTTTAAACAGGGGGCATTTGGAAACACCATATATTTT.

This rearrangement joins TRBV12-3 or TRBV12-4 to TRBJ2-7, with D possibly TRBD2 on 5 matching bases. V gave up 6 bases and J gave up 4 bases, with 13 bases separating them. The CDR3 is 13 residues long. The CDR3 nucleotides are TGTGCCAGCAGACGATCGGGATTGTACGAGCAGTACTTC. This sequence encodes CASRRSGLYEQYF.

The chain carries TRBV15 and TRBJ2-3, with D hard to call. V gave up 5 bases and J gave up 1 base, with 10 bases separating them. This CDR3 contains 14 residues. The V gene's germline CDR1 is LNHNV and CDR2 YYDKDF (reference sequence). The CDR3 region has the DNA TGTGCCACCAGCGGAGTCTTTCGCACAGATACGCAGTATTTT. Protein sequence: CATSGVFRTDTQYF. Combining the CDR3 with reference TRBV15 and TRBJ2-3 gives the whole variable domain DAMVIQNPRYQVTQFGKPVTLSCSQTLNHNVMYWYQQKSSQAPKLLFHYYDKDFNNEADTPDNFQSRRPNTSFCFLDIRSPGLGDTAMYLCATSGVFRTDTQYFGPGTRLTVL.

The chain is built from TRBV20-1 and TRBJ2-3, with a weak D call TRBD2 (5 bases). Per the germline V gene, CDR1 is DFQATT and CDR2 is SNEGSKA (reference sequence). V lost 1 base and J 4 bases, leaving 6 bases between the germline ends. The CDR3 is 12 amino acids. The CDR3 coding sequence is TGCAGTGCTAGAGGGACTCCAGATACGCAGTATTTT. This encodes CSARGTPDTQYF.

This clonotype appeared once. This chain links TRBV20-1 with TRBJ2-7, with TRBD2 matching over 10 bases. The CDR3 is made up of 13 amino acids. Trimming cost V 5 bases and J 6 bases; bases outside gene matches: 7. CDR1 DFQATT and CDR2 SNEGSKA come from the germline V gene (reference sequence). Here the CDR3 DNA reads TGCAGTGCTTCCCTAGCGGGAGCCGTCGAGCAGTACTTC. Translated, it gives CSASLAGAVEQYF.

The V gene is TRBV20-1, the J gene TRBJ2-7; D remains ambiguous. V was shortened by 0 bases and J by 2 bases, with 8 bases between the two germline ends. The CDR3 sequence is 13 residues long. The germline V gene encodes CDR1 DFQATT and CDR2 SNEGSKA (reference sequence). The chain's CDR3 is CSARDTGTYEQYF. Here the CDR3 DNA reads TGCAGTGCTAGAGATACCGGAACCTACGAGCAGTACTTC.

The chain links TRBV29-1 to TRBJ2-3; TRBD2 matches 7 bases. This CDR3 has 14 residues. V gave up 6 bases and J gave up 4 bases; unmatched junction bases: 10. CDR1 is SQVTM, CDR2 ANQGSEA, per germline. CDR3 in DNA: TGCAGCGTGAGGGAGGCGGGAGACGCAGATACGCAGTATTTT. Amino acids: CSVREAGDADTQYF.

V is TRBV12-3 or TRBV12-4 and J is TRBJ1-2, with 9 bases lining up with TRBD1. The CDR3 spans 14 residues. The V segment lost 4 bases and the J segment 7 bases; nucleotides outside the gene matches: 7. The CDR3 DNA follows: TGTGCCAGCAGTTCCGGGACAGGGTTCGGTGGCTACACCTTC. Translation gives CASSSGTGFGGYTF.

V usage is TRBV6-5 and J usage is TRBJ2-7; 15 bases align to TRBD2. The germline V gene has CDR1 MNHEY and CDR2 SVGAGI. V was clipped by 8 bases and J by 4 bases; unmatched bases: 3. The CDR3 length is 14 residues. The CDR3 DNA follows: TGTGCCAGCCTGGGACTAGCGGGGGGTTACGAGCAGTACTTC. It codes for CASLGLAGGYEQYF.

The chain links TRBV3-1 to TRBJ1-2; D is uncertain. V gave up 4 bases and J gave up 1 base, with 16 bases separating them. The CDR3 runs to 16 residues. Germline values: CDR1 LGHDT, CDR2 YNNKEL (reference sequence). CDR3 nucleotide sequence: TGTGCCAGCAGCCCAGGACCGGTTGCCGATAACTATGGCTACACCTTC. This translates into CASSPGPVADNYGYTF.

This sequence joins TRBV6-2 or TRBV6-3 and TRBJ2-2; D remains ambiguous. Germline CDR1 reads MNHEY; CDR2 reads SVGEGT. The CDR3 covers 10 residues. Between the trimmed V and J ends, which lost 11 bases and 8 bases, there was a span of 9 bases. CDR3 amino acids: CASLGGELFF. The CDR3 DNA follows: TGTGCCTCCTTGGGAGGGGAGCTGTTTTTT.

This sequence joins TRBV29-1 and TRBJ2-7; 12 positions agree with TRBD2. The CDR3 length is 14 residues. Germline CDR1 reads SQVTM; CDR2 reads ANQGSEA. V lost 6 bases to trimming and J lost 6 bases; unmatched junction nucleotides: 9. The chain's CDR3 is CSVGLAGTPGEQYF. CDR3 in DNA: TGCAGCGTAGGACTAGCGGGGACTCCAGGCGAGCAGTACTTC.

The CDR3 DNA follows: TGTGCCTGGGACGGGACACCCGGGCCGAATTCACCCCTCCACTTT. Protein: CAWDGTPGPNSPLHF. V usage is TRBV30 and J usage is TRBJ1-6, with D perhaps TRBD1 (6 bases). The CDR3 is 15 residues long. Looked up from germline, CDR1 is GTSNPN and CDR2 is SVGIG (reference sequence). The germline V and J ends were trimmed by 5 bases and 7 bases, with 18 bases remaining between them.

The chain links TRBV28 to TRBJ1-1; 7 nucleotides agree with TRBD1. Per the germline V gene, CDR1 is MDHEN and CDR2 is SYDVKM. CDR3 length equals 13 residues. V lost 3 bases and J lost 7; bases outside the gene matches: 5. CDR3 bases: TGTGCCAGCAGTTTGCAGGGGGACGGTGAAGCTTTCTTT. This codes for CASSLQGDGEAFF. The full variable domain, with the rest looked up from reference TRBV28 and TRBJ1-1, is DVKVTQSSRYLVKRTGEKVFLECVQDMDHENMFWYRQDPGLGLRLIYFSYDVKMKEKGDIPEGYSVSREKKERFSLILESASTNQTSMYLCASSLQGDGEAFFGQGTRLTVV.

The chain combines TRBV28 with TRBJ2-5, with D possibly being TRBD2 (7 bases). The CDR3 extends over 15 amino acids. The germline gives CDR1 MDHEN, CDR2 SYDVKM. V was pared by 5 bases and J by 5 bases, with 18 bases between. This CDR3 is CASSTGHPGGETQYF. The CDR3 coding sequence is TGTGCCAGCAGTACGGGACACCCCGGGGGGGAGACCCAGTACTTC.